Shown below are 18 T cell receptor beta chains from a single sample sequenced in a study of shared clonotypes between healthy human individuals. Assay used: immunoSEQ multiplex PCR; TCRdb lists only in-frame clones, some missing. Counted here are roughly 2,000,000 clones, roughly 93% occurring once; the ten biggest clones make up more than 1.5%. In the naive CD8 group, cells lacked CD45RO and were positively selected for CCR7, so terminally differentiated effector memory CD45RA+ cells were left out. Specimen: naive CD8+ T cells from PBMCs. These receptors were taken from a man aged 18 to 35 in good health. Some clones in this sample may be carry-over from other donors' samples.

This clone was seen once. CDR3 nucleotide sequence: TGTGCCAGCAGCTCTCCCGGGACTAGCACAGATACGCAGTATTTT. Amino acid sequence: CASSSPGTSTDTQYF. This rearrangement joins TRBV11-3 to TRBJ2-3, with TRBD2 as a possible D gene (6 bases). CDR1 is SGHNT, CDR2 YENEEA, per germline. Trimming left V 4 bases short and J 0 bases short, with 11 bases between. The CDR3 contains 15 residues.

The V and J genes are TRBV4-3 and TRBJ1-1; D ambiguous. V was pared by 4 bases and J by 2 bases, with 14 bases between. The CDR3 runs 15 residues. Germline CDR1 reads LGHNA; CDR2 reads YSLEER. The CDR3 region is CASSPHLGINTEAFF. CDR3 coding DNA: TGCGCCAGCAGCCCTCACCTGGGGATAAACACTGAAGCTTTCTTT.

The rearrangement uses TRBV5-6 and TRBJ2-3; no reliable D call. The CDR3 extends over 16 amino acids. Germline CDR1 is SGHDT and CDR2 is YYEEEE. V was pared by 0 bases and J by 2 bases, with 13 bases between. Here the CDR3 DNA reads TGTGCCAGCAGCTTGGGGGTGTGGCGGAACACAGATACGCAGTATTTT. This encodes CASSLGVWRNTDTQYF.

The chain combines TRBV7-2 with TRBJ1-1, with D uncertain. Germline-derived CDR1 and CDR2 are SGHTA and FQGNSA. The CDR3 has 13 amino acids. The germline V and J ends were trimmed by 5 bases and 7 bases, with 14 bases remaining between them. Here the CDR3 DNA reads TGTGCCAGCAGCGCGAGTAACTCAGGTGAAGCTTTCTTT. Encoded protein: CASSASNSGEAFF. Full variable domain (remainder filled in from reference TRBV7-2 and TRBJ1-1): GAGVSQSPSNKVTEKGKDVELRCDPISGHTALYWYRQSLGQGLEFLIYFQGNSAPDKSGLPSDRFSAERTGGSVSTLTIQRTQQEDSAVYLCASSASNSGEAFFGQGTRLTVV.

J is TRBJ2-7 and V is TRBV14; no clear D gene. CDR1 is SGHDN, CDR2 FVKESK, per germline. Trimming stripped 3 bases from V and 3 bases from J, with 15 bases between. The CDR3 spans 15 residues. CDR3 nucleotide sequence: TGTGCCAGCAGCCATTTTGGGTATTCTAACTACGAGCAGTACTTC. This translates into CASSHFGYSNYEQYF.

The chain employs TRBV5-5 and TRBJ1-5, with a possible D match to TRBD1 (5 bases). With 2 bases removed from V and 7 bases from J, the gap between germline ends came to 16 bases. CDR1 and CDR2 (germline): SGHKS, YYEKEE (reference sequence). The CDR3 has 15 residues. CDR3 in amino acids: CASSFFAGPGQPQHF. The CDR3 region has the DNA TGTGCCAGCAGCTTCTTTGCGGGGCCTGGACAGCCCCAGCATTTT.

This chain uses TRBV19 with TRBJ1-5; D not resolved. The CDR3 covers 16 residues. The germline V gene encodes CDR1 LNHDA and CDR2 SQIVND (reference sequence). The ends were cut back, 3 bases at V and 3 bases at J, with 15 bases in the middle. The CDR3 spells CASSIFIELHNQPQHF. The CDR3 coding sequence is TGTGCCAGTAGTATCTTTATTGAGCTGCACAATCAGCCCCAGCATTTT.

The rearrangement links TRBV27 to TRBJ2-2; TRBD2 agrees at 10 bases. The CDR3 is made up of 19 amino acids. V dropped 5 bases and J dropped 1; count of bases not matched to a gene: 13. Per germline, CDR1 MNHEY and CDR2 SMNVEV (reference sequence). CDR3 DNA: TGTGCCAGCAGTGCAACATCCCTGGGACTAGCGCAGAACACCGGGGAGCTGTTTTTT. As protein: CASSATSLGLAQNTGELFF.

Points on this clone: Other nucleotide sequences from this sample produce the same CDR3. The chain has TRBV13 and TRBJ2-7, with 7 bases lining up with TRBD2. Germline V gene lookup returns CDR1 PRHDT and CDR2 FYEKMQ (reference sequence). This CDR3 is 13 amino acids long. Trimming cost V 5 bases and J 1 base; bases outside gene matches: 2. This CDR3 is CASSPGRSYEQYF. As DNA, the CDR3 is TGTGCCAGCAGCCCCGGGAGGTCCTACGAGCAGTACTTC. Drawing the rest from reference TRBV13 and TRBJ2-7, the complete variable domain is AAGVIQSPRHLIKEKRETATLKCYPIPRHDTVYWYQQGPGQDPQFLISFYEKMQSDKGSIPDRFSAQQFSDYHSELNMSSLELGDSALYFCASSPGRSYEQYFGPGTRLTVT.

The V gene is TRBV7-9, the J gene TRBJ2-7; tentative D call: TRBD1 (5 bases). Germline V gives CDR1 SEHNR, CDR2 FQNEAQ (reference sequence). The CDR3 totals 15 residues. V lost 5 bases to trimming and J lost 2 bases, with 16 bases between them. This CDR3 is CASSLSSSGTYEQYF. The CDR3 nucleotides read TGTGCCAGCAGCCTCAGCTCCTCAGGGACCTACGAGCAGTACTTC.

The chain employs TRBV18 and TRBJ1-1; no reliable D call. V was clipped by 2 bases and J by 3 bases, with 4 bases between them. This CDR3 contains 12 residues. Germline lookup yields CDR1 KGHSH and CDR2 LQKENI. CDR3 nucleotides: TGTGCCAGCTCACCAGGGGACACTGAAGCTTTCTTT. Protein: CASSPGDTEAFF.

The chain links TRBV15 to TRBJ1-1, with D uncertain. V lost 3 bases and J 7 bases, leaving 12 bases between the germline ends. Germline V gene lookup returns CDR1 LNHNV and CDR2 YYDKDF (reference sequence). The CDR3 spans 13 residues. The CDR3 region has the DNA TGTGCCACCAGCAGTGTCCCAGCGAATGAAGCTTTCTTT. Its translation is CATSSVPANEAFF.

The rearrangement joins TRBV7-2 to TRBJ2-7; 12 bases align to TRBD2. CDR1 is SGHTA, CDR2 FQGNSA, per germline. The CDR3 runs to 18 residues. The trim removed 5 bases at V and 2 bases at J, leaving 13 bases unmatched. The CDR3 coding sequence is TGTGCCAGCAGCCTATCCCGGGGGACTAGCGGGCCCCCCTACGAGCAGTACTTC. Translating gives CASSLSRGTSGPPYEQYF.

V gene TRBV5-5 combines with J gene TRBJ2-7; 7 bases align to TRBD2. CDR1 is SGHKS, CDR2 YYEKEE, per germline (reference sequence). Trimming at V came to 5 bases and at J to 4 bases, leaving 12 bases not matched to a gene. The CDR3 runs to 15 residues. The CDR3 spells CASSRFGRGDYEQYF. CDR3 bases: TGTGCCAGCAGTAGATTTGGACGGGGGGATTACGAGCAGTACTTC.

This chain connects TRBV5-1 to TRBJ1-2; D is uncertain. Germline V lookup: CDR1 SGHRS, CDR2 YFSETQ. The CDR3 sequence is 14 residues long. Trimming took off 0 bases at V and 2 bases at J, with 8 bases between the two ends. The CDR3: CASSLGAPNYGYTF. CDR3 DNA: TGCGCCAGCAGCTTGGGTGCGCCCAACTATGGCTACACCTTC. The whole variable domain, filled in from reference TRBV5-1 and TRBJ1-2, reads KAGVTQTPRYLIKTRGQQVTLSCSPISGHRSVSWYQQTPGQGLQFLFEYFSETQRNKGNFPGRFSGRQFSNSRSEMNVSTLELGDSALYLCASSLGAPNYGYTFGSGTRLTVV.

Notes on this clone: Other DNA variants within this sample encode the same CDR3. The chain couples TRBV5-4 to TRBJ2-7, with D perhaps matching TRBD2 (6 bases). V lost 2 bases to trimming and J lost 2 bases, with 8 bases between them. This CDR3 is 13 amino acids long. Germline values: CDR1 SGHNT, CDR2 YYREEE (reference sequence). The CDR3: CASSFGGTYEQYF. CDR3 sequence (DNA): TGTGCCAGCAGCTTCGGCGGGACCTACGAGCAGTACTTC.

This clone came up once. This chain joins TRBV2 and TRBJ2-5, with D unresolved. The CDR3 runs 14 residues. Germline V CDR1 and CDR2: SNHLY, FYNNEI. The ends were cut back, 4 bases at V and 2 bases at J, with 11 bases in the middle. DNA of the CDR3: TGTGCCAGCAGTGCTTACATTGGGCAAGAGACCCAGTACTTC. Its protein is CASSAYIGQETQYF.

This chain joins TRBV7-8 and TRBJ1-4, with 10 bases aligning to TRBD1. The CDR3 sequence is 14 residues long. V dropped 4 bases and J dropped 8; count of bases not matched to a gene: 4. The V gene's germline CDR1 is SGHVS and CDR2 FQNEAQ. CDR3 protein: CASSSRTGGEKLFF. Written as DNA, the CDR3 is TGTGCCAGCAGCTCACGGACAGGGGGGGAAAAACTGTTTTTT.